These 17 T cell receptor beta chains were all obtained from the same sample, sequenced in a study of T cells in localized non-small cell lung cancer. Assay used: immunoSEQ multiplex PCR; TCRdb lists only in-frame clones, some missing. The sample includes approximately 31,000 clones, roughly 90% of them seen just once. Sequencing was performed on peripheral blood mononuclear cells, taken before any cancer treatment. The receptors were gathered from a man between 40 and 70 years old with stage III lung adenocarcinoma.

The DNA of the CDR3 is TGTGCCAGCAGTGAGACAAACGCGCAGTATTTT. Its protein is CASSETNAQYF. This chain uses TRBV6-1 with TRBJ2-3; D gene ambiguous. The CDR3 spans 11 residues. Germline lookup yields CDR1 MNHNS and CDR2 SASEGT. V lost 3 bases and J lost 10, with 8 bases in between.

The chain employs TRBV9 and TRBJ1-4; D remains ambiguous. Trimming took off 0 bases at V and 0 bases at J, with 9 bases between the two ends. CDR1 is SGDLS and CDR2 is YYNGEE in the germline V gene. The CDR3 loop spans 16 amino acids. The CDR3 DNA is TGTGCCAGCAGCGTAGCAGGACGTTCAACTAATGAAAAACTGTTTTTT. Translating gives CASSVAGRSTNEKLFF. The entire variable domain, with the rest obtained from reference TRBV9 and TRBJ1-4, is as follows: DSGVTQTPKHLITATGQRVTLRCSPRSGDLSVYWYQQSLDQGLQFLIQYYNGEERAKGNILERFSAQQFPDLHSELNLSSLELGDSALYFCASSVAGRSTNEKLFFGSGTQLSVL.

The J gene is TRBJ1-2, the V gene TRBV11-3; D ambiguous. The V and J ends lost 5 bases and 5 bases respectively, with 15 bases between them. The V gene's germline CDR1 is SGHNT and CDR2 YENEEA. This CDR3 spans 14 amino acids. The CDR3 DNA reads TGTGCCAGCAGCCCCCGATTGGGAGGTTATGGCTACACCTTC. This encodes CASSPRLGGYGYTF. The full variable domain, in which reference TRBV11-3 and TRBJ1-2 provide the parts outside the CDR3, is EAGVVQSPRYKIIEKKQPVAFWCNPISGHNTLYWYLQNLGQGPELLIRYENEEAVDDSQLPKDRFSAERLKGVDSTLKIQPAELGDSAVYLCASSPRLGGYGYTFGSGTRLTVV.

V and J are TRBV7-8 and TRBJ1-1; possible D gene TRBD1, 6 bases. Germline values: CDR1 SGHVS, CDR2 FQNEAQ. CDR3 length: 16 amino acids. Trimming shortened V by 2 bases and J by 1 base, and 14 bases separated the two germline ends. The CDR3 region is CASSLLVGHANTEAFF. CDR3 in DNA: TGTGCCAGCAGCTTACTGGTGGGACACGCGAACACTGAAGCTTTCTTT. The full variable domain, in which reference TRBV7-8 and TRBJ1-1 provide the parts outside the CDR3, is GAGVSQSPRYKVAKRGQDVALRCDPISGHVSLFWYQQALGQGPEFLTYFQNEAQLDKSGLPSDRFFAERPEGSVSTLKIQRTQQEDSAVYLCASSLLVGHANTEAFFGQGTRLTVV.

CDR3 region: CASSPHVAVSTDTQYF. CDR3 DNA: TGTGCCAGCAGCCCGCACGTAGCGGTTAGCACAGATACGCAGTATTTT. The rearrangement joins TRBV7-3 to TRBJ2-3; perhaps TRBD2 as D (6 bases). Germline V lookup: CDR1 SGHTA, CDR2 FQGTGA. The CDR3 runs 16 residues. The germline V and J ends were trimmed by 5 bases and 0 bases, with 15 bases remaining between them. The full variable domain, completed using reference TRBV7-3 and TRBJ2-3, is GAGVSQTPSNKVTEKGKYVELRCDPISGHTALYWYRQSLGQGPEFLIYFQGTGAADDSGLPNDRFFAVRPEGSVSTLKIQRTERGDSAVYLCASSPHVAVSTDTQYFGPGTRLTVL.

The chain uses TRBV7-3 and TRBJ1-6; D remains unclear. CDR1 is SGHTA, CDR2 FQGTGA, per germline. V was shortened by 1 base and J by 3 bases, with 4 bases between the two germline ends. The CDR3 has 14 amino acids. The CDR3 DNA follows: TGTGCCAGCAGCTTAAGGGGCTATAATTCACCCCTCCACTTT. The encoded protein is CASSLRGYNSPLHF.

This clone occurred once. The CDR3 here is CAIRVGGGAGELFF. CDR3 nucleotide sequence: TGTGCCATCAGAGTTGGCGGGGGGGCCGGGGAGCTGTTTTTT. The rearrangement joins TRBV10-3 to TRBJ2-2; TRBD2 aligns across 9 bases. Germline CDR1 ENHRY, CDR2 SYGVKD. V was pared by 6 bases and J by 6 bases, with 5 bases of the junction left unmatched. The CDR3 sequence is 14 residues long.

This clone has a single count. The junction and the germline gene differ at one end; a read error may be behind it. This rearrangement joins TRBV7-7 to TRBJ2-5, with 11 bases identical to TRBD2. The CDR3 runs 17 residues. Germline CDR1 reads SSHAT; CDR2 reads FNYEAQ (reference sequence). CDR3 amino acids: CASSLLLAGGLQETQYF. CDR3 DNA sequence: TGTGCTAGCAGCTTGCTTCTAGCGGGGGGACTGCAAGAGACCCAGTACTTC.

The chain carries TRBV29-1 and TRBJ2-3; tentatively, D is TRBD1 or TRBD2 (5 bases each). With 4 bases removed from V and 1 base from J, the gap between germline ends came to 9 bases. CDR3 length: 13 amino acids. Germline assignment: CDR1 SQVTM and CDR2 ANQGSEA. The CDR3 DNA sequence: TGCAGCGTTGTGAGGGGTGGCACAGATACGCAGTATTTT. This encodes CSVVRGGTDTQYF.

The chain links TRBV19 to TRBJ2-7, with D possibly being TRBD2 (6 bases). CDR3 length: 9 amino acids. The germline V gene has CDR1 LNHDA and CDR2 SQIVND (reference sequence). Trimming shortened V by 9 bases and J by 7 bases, and 7 bases separated the two germline ends. CDR3 DNA: TGTGCCAGGGCGGGGGAGCAGTACTTC. This codes for CARAGEQYF.

The CDR3 protein is CASSPLGTGAPEAFF. The DNA of the CDR3 is TGTGCCAGCAGCCCCCTTGGGACAGGGGCCCCTGAAGCTTTCTTT. The chain joins TRBV28 to TRBJ1-1; 10 nucleotides match TRBD1. V shed 6 bases, J shed 6 bases, and the junction held 10 bases outside the gene matches. The CDR3 is made up of 15 amino acids. Germline lookup yields CDR1 MDHEN and CDR2 SYDVKM.

The rearrangement joins TRBV5-4 to TRBJ2-1, with D hard to call. With 5 bases removed from V and 3 bases from J, the gap between germline ends came to 18 bases. The CDR3 contains 16 residues. The germline V gene encodes CDR1 SGHNT and CDR2 YYREEE (reference sequence). CDR3 in DNA: TGTGCCAGCAGTGACGGGTCGAAACTGGGCTACAATGAGCAGTTCTTC. Its protein product is CASSDGSKLGYNEQFF.

This chain connects TRBV30 to TRBJ2-2; the match to TRBD1 covers 7 bases. CDR1 GTSNPN and CDR2 SVGIG come from the germline V gene (reference sequence). J was trimmed by 0 bases and V by 3 bases; bases with no gene match: 1. This CDR3 is 14 amino acids long. The CDR3 DNA reads as TGTGCCTGGAGAGGACAGGCGAACACCGGGGAGCTGTTTTTT. This translates into CAWRGQANTGELFF.

This chain links TRBV7-9 with TRBJ2-5; no definite D call. Trimming took off 1 base at V and 5 bases at J, with 2 bases between the two ends. Germline CDR1 SEHNR, CDR2 FQNEAQ (reference sequence). CDR3 length: 11 amino acids. The CDR3 sequence: CASSLVETQYF. The CDR3 coding sequence is TGTGCCAGCAGCTTAGTGGAGACCCAGTACTTC.

The V and J genes are TRBV7-8 and TRBJ2-3; D is perhaps TRBD2 (6 bases). V was pared by 0 bases and J by 1 base, with 11 bases between. Germline V lookup: CDR1 SGHVS, CDR2 FQNEAQ. The CDR3 totals 16 residues. The DNA of the CDR3 is TGTGCCAGCAGCTTAGCCTCATGGGGGGGCACAGATACGCAGTATTTT. This encodes CASSLASWGGTDTQYF.

The chain uses TRBV6-1 and TRBJ2-7; D not certain. The CDR3 is 12 residues long. CDR1 and CDR2 from the germline V gene are MNHNS and SASEGT. V was clipped by 6 bases and J by 4 bases, with 10 bases between them. The CDR3: CASRDTIYEQYF. CDR3 nucleotides: TGTGCCAGCAGAGACACAATTTACGAGCAGTACTTC.

The gene calls are TRBV7-8 and TRBJ2-2; D may be TRBD2 (8 bases). The germline V and J ends were trimmed by 3 bases and 7 bases, with 18 bases remaining between them. This CDR3 has 16 residues. Per germline, CDR1 SGHVS and CDR2 FQNEAQ. DNA of the CDR3: TGTGCCAGCAGCTTCGGGAGGGGGCAATATGTCGGGGAGCTGTTTTTT. Translated, it gives CASSFGRGQYVGELFF.